The entry below describes one TCR beta chain. This clone showed up just a few times. The specificity of this receptor is unknown. An end of the junction differs from the germline gene, which may be a read error. In total, about 650 healthy bone marrow donors made up the cohort. Cohort members were all nominally healthy when sampled, although unrecorded immune exposures were likely present. The donor tested CMV seronegative, placing the donor among the 350 to 400 seronegative members of the cohort. A peripheral blood sample was collected from each donor, and TCR beta sequencing was performed on peripheral blood mononuclear cells. Genomic DNA was extracted from the blood cell samples with the Qiagen DNeasy Blood Extraction Kit. The method was the immunoSEQ multiplex PCR assay. For the multiplex PCR, a mixture combining 60 forward primers for TCR Vbeta segments and 13 reverse primers for TCR Jbeta segments was used. Amplification of the CDR3 region of rearranged TCR beta genes was performed with a multiplex PCR assay on genomic DNA. The amplified TCR beta libraries were sequenced on the Illumina HiSeq System as 87-base-pair reads. The published analysis was carried out like this. In a later analysis, 80 million or so unique TCR beta chains were counted across the approximately 670 repertoires, and roughly 11 million of these chains were shared by at least two donors. Raw reads were error-corrected and collapsed into unique sequences by a nearest-neighbor algorithm in which closely related sequences were merged to remove PCR and sequencing errors. To assign V, D and J gene segments, CDR3 sequences were aligned to IMGT reference sequences. Each retained sequence needed at least a six-nucleotide match to both a V gene segment and a J gene segment. Rearrangements were classified as productive when the CDR3 lacked stop codons and remained in frame with V and J, and all other rearrangements were classified as non-productive. CDR3 was defined according to IMGT convention as the region running from the second conserved V-encoded cysteine to the conserved J-encoded phenylalanine. In an earlier analysis of just under 600 of the donors, sequences lacking an unambiguous match to a single V gene segment were excluded. In an earlier analysis of a few hundred of the donors, V segments were called functional above 56.7% productive rearrangements and were called segregating when the between-donor standard deviation exceeded 5%. A statistical classification framework was developed to diagnose cytomegalovirus status using the catalog of TCR beta chain sequences. In a later analysis, V and J genes were assigned by comparing TCR nucleotide sequences against IMGT/GENE-DB human TR gene sequences. In a later analysis, CDR3 sequences and most-parsimonious VDJ recombination scenarios were assigned using the TCRdist pipeline. A later analysis defined each TCR beta chain by its CDR3 amino acid sequence plus V-gene family, and excluded reads lacking a unique V-gene family. A later analysis removed roughly 590 highly shared, low-generation-probability nucleotide sequences to deal with suspected cross-contamination and a sequencing artifact. In a later analysis, a clonal expansion index was calculated for each public chain from normalized within-repertoire ranks of inferred template counts. A later analysis computed generation probabilities with a VDJ recombination model fitted to out-of-frame rearrangements, and checked the results against IGoR. A later analysis scored TCR-TCR, TCR-HLA and TCR-CMV co-occurrence with hypergeometric tests, applying a repertoire-size bias correction to TCR pairs. A later analysis estimated false discovery rates by permuting HLA or CMV assignments 20 times. In a later analysis, co-occurring TCRs were grouped with DBSCAN, and TCRdist sequence similarity was added when clustering was performed within HLA-allele-positive subsets. Co-occurrence clustering excluded repertoires with fewer than 30,000 or more than 120,000 public chains, plus five with anomalous nucleotide sharing. Sourced from immuneACCESS, this table was stored by TCRdb with only in-frame sequences that have V and J called. A share of the clones is absent; for the studies checked, an unresolved V gene accounts for under half, and the remainder has no known explanation. V, J and clone size reflect that table, while D and trimming were determined from the DNA. For this sample the table gives 150,000 to 200,000 clones, of which over 70% were detected only once. The top ten constitute approximately 4.8% of the sample.

These data belong to a study of cytomegalovirus exposure and HLA in healthy donors (dated by TCRdb to 2016 to 2017). Looking at the study overall: In an earlier analysis of 450 to 750 of the donors, approximately 300 Gb of sequence data and 90 million to 130 million unique TCR beta sequences from approximately 180 million T cells were reported. About 280 gigabases of sequencing data and about 92 million unique TCR sequences made up an early release that covered fewer than 650 HLA-typed donors. Among the roughly 410 genotyped donors, about 83% belonged to the genetic ancestry cluster associated with self-reported Caucasian donors. The study was designed to test whether signatures of past pathogen exposure could be identified by cataloging public T cell receptors. The study profiled the T cell repertoires of about 720 subjects by immunosequencing and related them to cytomegalovirus serostatus. In addition to the first cohort of 650 to 800 subjects, a separate validation cohort of approximately 110 different subjects was used. The study combined high-throughput TCR immunosequencing, statistical association of individual TCRs with disease status, and machine learning to predict cytomegalovirus infection status. In a later analysis, previously published TCR beta repertoires from 550 to 700 donors were re-analyzed and high-resolution HLA genotyping was added so that TCR occurrence patterns could be studied. Rather than drawing on any new phenotypic data, the later analysis identified candidate immune exposures from TCR beta sequences and the way those sequences occurred across donors. An earlier analysis of several hundred of the donors used high-throughput TCR beta sequencing to judge whether each TCR beta V gene segment behaved as functional or pseudogenic. Alongside the repertoire data, information on donor age, sex, ethnicity and CMV serostatus was compiled. A later genetic analysis used genome-wide SNP genotypes for 398 of the 666 donors, treating that subset as a discovery cohort. Every discovery cohort repertoire had been produced on one sequencing platform. Class I and class II HLA loci were covered by the typing at four-digit resolution. The number of typed donors differed by locus: about 620-640 for A, B, C, DRB1 and DQB1; 522 for DQA1; around 610 for DPA1; and roughly 450 for DPB1. Several DR-DQ haplotypes were handled as single units for association and clustering, since linkage in the cohort was strong. Among around 400 genotyped donors of the cohort, an average of roughly 230,000 unique TCR beta nucleotide sequences was sequenced per donor, of which about 19% were non-productive.

Sequences MNHEY (CDR1) and SMNVEV (CDR2) are obtained from the germline V gene (reference sequence). The CDR3, cysteine through phenylalanine, is 13 amino acids long. Only the CDR3 part of the read is kept: 39 bases, read in frame from the first base. Results the study describes overall, beyond this receptor: Only TCR beta chains were sequenced in this cohort, and the absence of alpha or paired-chain data limited detectable features. In a later analysis, HLA-associated TCR beta chains showed more clonal expansion and lower generation probabilities than non-associated chains that were equally common. A total of 150 to 200 TCR beta chains were listed by the study as associated with cytomegalovirus. Because HLA typing was missing for some donors at each locus, association tests included only the typed subset. The authors suggested that the approach could potentially be generalized to other disease states and immunological phenotypes. Strong co-occurrence of HLA alleles, especially DR and DQ, made assigning TCR associations to individual alleles difficult. A later analysis reported that several top co-occurrence clusters appeared linked to parvovirus B19, influenza, CMV and Epstein-Barr virus. Because counts were too low, roughly 18 rarely observed V segments, including chromosome 9 orphons, were left out of the earlier analysis of some 600 of the donors. Some IMGT-functional V segments, including TRBV6-2 and TRBV6-3, could not be distinguished by the 87-base-pair reads and were therefore excluded. Sequencing depth was assumed to be roughly uniform across donors in the presence/absence analyses, though that assumption may not hold. Correlated functional status among segregating V segments might reflect linkage disequilibrium, but an unknown experimental factor could not be ruled out. The only immune exposure information available for the cohort was CMV serostatus. A further reported finding was that TCR beta sequences accurately predicted the HLA-A and HLA-B alleles for most subjects in the first cohort. Specific HLA alleles were associated with 15,000 to 20,000 TCR beta sequences at a false discovery rate of 0.05 in a later analysis. A later genetic analysis reported fewer N-insertions in productive TCRs among donors in an Asian-associated ancestry cluster than the roughly 700-donor mean. Cytomegalovirus status was reported to be diagnosed by the classifier with high specificity and sensitivity in both the original and validation cohorts. In a later analysis, TCR association rates were found to vary across HLA loci, with the most associated TCRs seen for DRB1 alleles and the fewest for HLA-C alleles. According to a later analysis, most CMV-associated TCR beta chains appeared to be HLA-restricted, and the HLA associations seemed to be driven largely by CMV exposure. A group of highly shared sequence variants was considered likely to be a technical artifact of the sequencing pipeline. In vitro tests confirmed that a few of the cytomegalovirus-associated TCR beta chains recognize cytomegalovirus antigens. Most TCR sequences were seen in very few donors, while some public TCRs were found in many individuals. V-gene and J-gene trimming of TCR beta chains was associated with a missense DCLRE1C variant in a later genetic analysis, and the association was replicated in an independent cohort. An earlier analysis of 587 of the donors showed that most TCR beta V segments appeared in productive rearrangements either about 87% or about 30% of the time, which broadly matched IMGT annotations.

The chain links TRBV27 with TRBJ1-2; 8 nucleotides in the junction match TRBD1. This receptor was identified in a man under 40 in good health and CMV-seronegative. The specimen sequenced was PBMCs. The DNA sequence is TGTGCCAGCAGCCGCTACCCCGACAGGGGTATGAACTTC. Its product reads: CASSRYPDRGMNF.